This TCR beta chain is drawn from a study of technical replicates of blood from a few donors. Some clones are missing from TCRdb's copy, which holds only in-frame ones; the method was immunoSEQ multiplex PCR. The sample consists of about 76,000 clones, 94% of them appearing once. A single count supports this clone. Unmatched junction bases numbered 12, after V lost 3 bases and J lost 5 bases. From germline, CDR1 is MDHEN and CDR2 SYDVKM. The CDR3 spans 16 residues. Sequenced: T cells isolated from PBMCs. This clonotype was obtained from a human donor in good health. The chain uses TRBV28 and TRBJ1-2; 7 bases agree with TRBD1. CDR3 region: CASSFVETGSLYGYTF. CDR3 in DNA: TGTGCCAGCAGTTTCGTCGAGACAGGGTCCCTATATGGCTACACCTTC.